These 27 T cell receptor beta chains were sequenced from one sample in a study of CD8+ T cells in alopecia areata. Extracted RNA was reverse transcribed, and the resulting cDNA served as sequencing template. Clones were sequenced by immunoSEQ multiplex PCR, and TCRdb holds only the in-frame ones, with some missing. The sample includes about 150,000 clones, 65% seen only once; the top ten take more than 0.7%. Described treatment: oral pan-JAK inhibitor, 5-10 mg twice daily. This specimen consisted of CD4+ T cells sorted from blood, obtained at week 4, from a patient treated with tofacitinib. The receptors stem from a human donor with alopecia areata.

This clone was counted a few times. The rearrangement uses TRBV6-5 and TRBJ2-5, with 11 bases identical to TRBD1. CDR3 size: 15 residues. The junction had 3 bases not matched to a gene; V was cut back by 2 bases and J by 4 bases. CDR1 MNHEY and CDR2 SVGAGI come from the germline V gene. The CDR3 loop is CASSYRGTGGETQYF. CDR3 nucleotides: TGTGCCAGCAGTTACCGAGGGACAGGGGGAGAGACCCAGTACTTC.

The chain has TRBV15 and TRBJ2-7; TRBD1 aligns across 7 bases. V lost 3 bases to trimming and J lost 4 bases; unmatched junction nucleotides: 9. CDR3 size: 15 residues. Per the germline V gene, CDR1 is LNHNV and CDR2 is YYDKDF (reference sequence). In DNA, the CDR3 is TGTGCCACCAGCAGGATAGACAGGGTAGGATACGAGCAGTACTTC. The encoded protein is CATSRIDRVGYEQYF.

The DNA of the CDR3 is TGTGCCAGCAGTTTCTTGACTACAGGTGGCACCGGGGAGCTGTTTTTT. This codes for CASSFLTTGGTGELFF. This chain uses TRBV27 with TRBJ2-2; D is possibly TRBD1 or TRBD2 (5 bases each). V lost 3 bases and J 4 bases, leaving 15 bases between the germline ends. Germline V gene lookup returns CDR1 MNHEY and CDR2 SMNVEV (reference sequence). CDR3 length equals 16 residues.

V and J are TRBV7-9 and TRBJ1-2, with D uncertain. V lost 7 bases to trimming and J lost 8 bases, with 14 bases between them. Germline values: CDR1 SEHNR, CDR2 FQNEAQ (reference sequence). The CDR3 is made up of 12 amino acids. The CDR3 coding sequence is TGTGCCAGCAACCCACCCGCTAGAGGCTACACCTTC. Protein product: CASNPPARGYTF.

CDR3 nucleotide sequence: TGTGCCAGCACACGGAGCTCCTATAATTCACCCCTCCACTTT. Its translation: CASTRSSYNSPLHF. This rearrangement joins TRBV6-5 to TRBJ1-6; D is undetermined. The germline V gene encodes CDR1 MNHEY and CDR2 SVGAGI. Trimming pared 7 bases from V and 0 bases from J, leaving 7 bases between. The length of the CDR3 is 14 residues.

This chain joins TRBV30 and TRBJ1-5, with D possibly matching TRBD1 (6 bases). Germline lookup yields CDR1 GTSNPN and CDR2 SVGIG (reference sequence). The V gene lost 0 bases and the J gene lost 2 bases, with 11 bases spanning the gap. The CDR3 has 15 amino acids. CDR3 loop: CAWSVRQDRNQPQHF. CDR3 DNA: TGTGCCTGGAGTGTCAGACAGGACCGCAATCAGCCCCAGCATTTT. Drawing the rest from reference TRBV30 and TRBJ1-5, the complete variable domain is SQTIHQWPATLVQPVGSPLSLECTVEGTSNPNLYWYRQAAGRGLQLLFYSVGIGQISSEVPQNLSASRPQDRQFILSSKKLLLSDSGFYLCAWSVRQDRNQPQHFGDGTRLSIL.

V gene TRBV28 combines with J gene TRBJ1-2, with no clear D. Trimming took off 5 bases at V and 2 bases at J, with 9 bases between the two ends. The CDR3 has 13 residues. Germline lookup yields CDR1 MDHEN and CDR2 SYDVKM. The CDR3 DNA is TGTGCCAGCAGTCCCGACTTAAACTATGGCTACACCTTC. Translating it yields CASSPDLNYGYTF.

The V call is TRBV7-2, the J call TRBJ1-2, with a weak D call TRBD1 (6 bases). The germline V gene has CDR1 SGHTA and CDR2 FQGNSA. The V gene lost 4 bases and the J gene lost 14 bases, with 20 bases spanning the gap. This CDR3 has 13 residues. The CDR3, as DNA: TGTGCCAGCAGCTGGGGGGCATTGGGGCTGTCTACCTTC. It yields the protein CASSWGALGLSTF.

The rearrangement links TRBV30 to TRBJ2-1; TRBD2 aligns across 7 bases. V lost 8 bases, J lost 2 bases, and 6 bases stayed unmatched. There are 13 residues in the CDR3. CDR1 and CDR2 (germline): GTSNPN, SVGIG (reference sequence). In DNA, the CDR3 is TGTGCCGGGACCGGGACTACCTACAATGAGCAGTTCTTC. This codes for CAGTGTTYNEQFF.

The chain couples TRBV7-9 to TRBJ1-2; no firm D call. Trimming cost V 5 bases and J 8 bases, with 18 bases left between them. This CDR3 has 14 residues. Germline V CDR1 and CDR2: SEHNR, FQNEAQ (reference sequence). CDR3 sequence: CASSLKGGLSGYTF. The CDR3 bases are TGTGCCAGCAGCCTCAAAGGTGGATTAAGCGGCTACACCTTC.

The genes are TRBV30 and TRBJ1-6; D may be TRBD1 (5 bases). Looked up from germline, CDR1 is GTSNPN and CDR2 is SVGIG (reference sequence). Trimming left V 3 bases short and J 6 bases short, with 12 bases between. The CDR3 has 14 residues. This CDR3 reads CAWSLIGVNSPLHF. The CDR3 region has the DNA TGTGCCTGGAGCTTAATAGGGGTTAATTCACCCCTCCACTTT.

V and J are TRBV6-5 and TRBJ2-7; 7 bases map to TRBD1. V shed 0 bases, J shed 7 bases, and the junction held 9 bases outside the gene matches. The CDR3 is 15 residues long. CDR1 is MNHEY and CDR2 is SVGAGI in the germline V gene. CDR3 region: CASSYSPGQKSEQYF. The CDR3 nucleotides are TGTGCCAGCAGTTACTCCCCGGGACAGAAGTCAGAGCAGTACTTC.

The chain has TRBV5-6 and TRBJ2-3; D remains unclear. The V end lost 3 bases, the J end lost 6 bases, and 8 bases lay between the germline ends. Germline V gives CDR1 SGHDT, CDR2 YYEEEE. The length of the CDR3 is 12 residues. The CDR3 reads CASSWGRDTQYF. Written as DNA, the CDR3 is TGTGCCAGCAGCTGGGGTAGGGATACGCAGTATTTT. Together with reference TRBV5-6 and TRBJ2-3, the CDR3 gives the full variable domain: DAGVTQSPTHLIKTRGQQVTLRCSPKSGHDTVSWYQQALGQGPQFIFQYYEEEERQRGNFPDRFSGHQFPNYSSELNVNALLLGDSALYLCASSWGRDTQYFGPGTRLTVL.

The chain joins TRBV27 to TRBJ1-2, with TRBD1 matching 10 bases. Germline CDR1 reads MNHEY; CDR2 reads SMNVEV (reference sequence). V shed 5 bases and J 4 bases; nucleotides not matched to a gene: 4. The CDR3 length is 14 residues. The CDR3, as DNA: TGTGCCAGCAGTCGACAGGGGGCCGGCTATGGCTACACCTTC. Its translation is CASSRQGAGYGYTF.

The chain uses TRBV11-2 and TRBJ2-7; TRBD1 aligns across 8 bases. The V segment lost 0 bases and the J segment 0 bases; nucleotides outside the gene matches: 1. CDR1 is SGHAT and CDR2 is FQNNGV in the germline V gene. The CDR3 has 15 residues. The CDR3 region is CASSLDGTGSYEQYF. The CDR3 DNA follows: TGTGCCAGCAGCTTAGATGGGACAGGCTCCTACGAGCAGTACTTC.

A word on this clone: The same CDR3 also results from other DNA sequences found in this sample. J is TRBJ2-1 and V is TRBV29-1; D is undetermined. Trimming took 4 bases from V and 3 from J, leaving 4 bases between them. CDR3 size: 11 residues. Germline lookup yields CDR1 SQVTM and CDR2 ANQGSEA. Here the CDR3 DNA reads TGCAGCGTTGGAGGCTACAATGAGCAGTTCTTC. Residues: CSVGGYNEQFF.

The chain uses TRBV5-1 and TRBJ1-1, with D possibly matching TRBD1 (6 bases). V was cut by 0 bases and J by 5 bases, with 14 bases left in between. The CDR3 loop spans 15 amino acids. Germline-derived CDR1 and CDR2 are SGHRS and YFSETQ. Written as DNA, the CDR3 is TGCGCCAGCAGCTTGGAACAGGGATTGGAGACTGAAGCTTTCTTT. Its translation: CASSLEQGLETEAFF.

V and J are TRBV18 and TRBJ2-1; D not resolved. Trimming pared 6 bases from V and 4 bases from J, leaving 10 bases between. This CDR3 is built from 13 residues. The germline V gene encodes CDR1 KGHSH and CDR2 LQKENI. The CDR3 coding sequence is TGTGCCAGCTCTCTCACAGCGTACAATGAGCAGTTCTTC. As protein: CASSLTAYNEQFF. Drawing the rest from reference TRBV18 and TRBJ2-1, the complete variable domain is NAGVMQNPRHLVRRRGQEARLRCSPMKGHSHVYWYRQLPEEGLKFMVYLQKENIIDESGMPKERFSAEFPKEGPSILRIQQVVRGDSAAYFCASSLTAYNEQFFGPGTRLTVL.

This clone has a single count. The chain employs TRBV4-2 and TRBJ2-5; D possibly corresponds to TRBD1 (6 bases). This CDR3 region has 15 residues. Looked up from germline, CDR1 is LGHNA and CDR2 is YNFKEQ. V was pared by 1 base and J by 3 bases, with 12 bases between. The CDR3 DNA sequence: TGTGCCAGCAGCCAAGGAATAGGGGGAGAAGAGACCCAGTACTTC. It specifies CASSQGIGGEETQYF.

This clone appeared a few times. This sequence joins TRBV13 and TRBJ1-3; D is perhaps TRBD1 (5 bases). Germline values: CDR1 PRHDT, CDR2 FYEKMQ (reference sequence). V was trimmed by 2 bases and J by 1 base, leaving 15 bases between them. The CDR3 loop spans 17 amino acids. The CDR3 DNA follows: TGTGCCAGCAGCTTAAGGGGTGGACGGCTATCTGGAAACACCATATATTTT. This codes for CASSLRGGRLSGNTIYF.

This chain uses TRBV4-3 with TRBJ2-6; 7 nucleotides align to TRBD2. Unmatched junction bases numbered 4, after V lost 3 bases and J lost 2 bases. The CDR3 consists of 16 residues. Per germline, CDR1 LGHNA and CDR2 YSLEER. CDR3 nucleotide sequence: TGCGCCAGCAGCCAGGATGCGGGGGCTGGGGCCAACGTCCTGACTTTC. Translating it yields CASSQDAGAGANVLTF.

The rearrangement joins TRBV6-6 to TRBJ2-5; 7 positions agree with TRBD2. Looked up from germline, CDR1 is MNHNY and CDR2 is SVGAGI (reference sequence). V lost 4 bases and J lost 7; bases outside the gene matches: 12. The CDR3 extends over 15 amino acids. CDR3 region: CASSSLTGGSSTQYF. In nucleotides, the CDR3 is TGTGCCAGCAGTTCTCTGACCGGGGGGTCTTCGACCCAGTACTTC.

The chain joins TRBV7-2 to TRBJ2-5; a weak D match, TRBD2 (5 bases). Germline CDR1 and CDR2: SGHTA and FQGNSA. CDR3 length: 14 amino acids. Trimming took 6 bases from V and 5 from J, leaving 16 bases between them. CDR3 nucleotides: TGTGCCAGCAGTATAGGATGGGGAGACGAGACCCAGTACTTC. This gives the protein CASSIGWGDETQYF.

The chain uses TRBV29-1 and TRBJ2-5; tentatively, D is TRBD1 (6 bases). Germline assignment: CDR1 SQVTM and CDR2 ANQGSEA. This CDR3 is built from 13 residues. V lost 7 bases, J lost 3 bases, and 15 bases lay in between. CDR3 in DNA: TGCAGCGGTCGACAGGATTCTAAAGAGACCCAGTACTTC. The encoded protein is CSGRQDSKETQYF.

This chain uses TRBV29-1 with TRBJ1-3; 7 bases agree with TRBD1. The V and J ends lost 6 bases and 2 bases, in that order; junction bases with no gene match: 4. Per germline, CDR1 SQVTM and CDR2 ANQGSEA. The CDR3 extends over 13 amino acids. The CDR3 spells CSVTQGPGNTIYF. In DNA form, the CDR3 reads TGCAGCGTGACACAGGGGCCTGGAAACACCATATATTTT.

This clone showed up just a few times. This sequence joins TRBV29-1 and TRBJ2-6; D might be TRBD2 (5 bases). V lost 3 bases and J 0 bases, leaving 12 bases between the germline ends. The germline CDR1 and CDR2 sequences are SQVTM and ANQGSEA. CDR3 length: 16 residues. The CDR3 loop reads CSVEGASTSGANVLTF. The DNA for the CDR3 is TGCAGCGTTGAGGGAGCCTCGACCTCTGGGGCCAACGTCCTGACTTTC.

This chain connects TRBV2 to TRBJ1-4; 9 nucleotides align to TRBD1. The ends lost 10 bases at V and 8 bases at J; junction bases unmatched: 8. CDR3 length equals 13 residues. From germline, CDR1 is SNHLY and CDR2 FYNNEI. For the CDR3, the DNA is TGTGCCACCTCCGGGACAGGGAACGAAAAACTGTTTTTT. This translates into CATSGTGNEKLFF.